Sequencing of this T cell receptor (beta chain) was carried out in a study of T cells in Graves' hyperthyroidism and ophthalmopathy. Study-wide points: A median about 7 months before onset, the model predicted ophthalmopathy.

The authors deemed Graves' hyperthyroidism stable absent ophthalmopathy progression within 18 months. TCR beta CDR3 regions were amplified from RNA. The HTBI primer set drove a first-round RT-PCR of the TCR CDR3. TCRdb fed the multiplex PCR reads into MiXCR, producing one record per CDR3 protein. The data show fewer than 600,000 distinct CDR3 sequences, 12% to 15% seen once. This clonotype was seen many times. Its specificity is unknown. CDR3 size: 16 residues. Trimming took 0 bases from V and 4 from J, leaving 14 bases between them. The chain combines TRBV12-3 or TRBV12-4 with TRBJ2-3, with no clear D. Sequencing was carried out using blood. This sequence was found in a woman in her forties with Graves' hyperthyroidism. The CDR3 DNA reads TGTGCCAGCAGTTTAGCGATGGCATGGATCGCAGATACGCAGTATTTT. Translated, it gives CASSLAMAWIADTQYF.